This T cell receptor beta chain was captured by sequencing in a study of CD8+ T cells in alopecia areata. Extracted RNA was reverse transcribed, and the resulting cDNA served as sequencing template. The repertoire was sequenced with immunoSEQ multiplex PCR; TCRdb's copy has only in-frame clones and lacks some. There are 200,000 to 250,000 clones in the sample; around 66% occur only once, and around 1.2% lies in the top ten. The treatment here: oral pan-JAK inhibitor, 5-10 mg twice daily. The CDR3 consists of 12 residues. The germline V and J ends were trimmed by 7 bases and 6 bases, with 15 bases remaining between them. Germline CDR1 is SQVTM and CDR2 is ANQGSEA. This clone has only a few counts.

The sample here was CD4+ T cells sorted from blood, taken around week 46, from a patient treated with tofacitinib. The V call is TRBV29-1, the J call TRBJ1-2; tentatively, D is TRBD1 (5 bases). The clonotype was recovered from a human donor with alopecia areata. The CDR3 bases are TGCAGCGACCTTAGACAGAGCCATGGCTACACCTTC. It codes for CSDLRQSHGYTF.